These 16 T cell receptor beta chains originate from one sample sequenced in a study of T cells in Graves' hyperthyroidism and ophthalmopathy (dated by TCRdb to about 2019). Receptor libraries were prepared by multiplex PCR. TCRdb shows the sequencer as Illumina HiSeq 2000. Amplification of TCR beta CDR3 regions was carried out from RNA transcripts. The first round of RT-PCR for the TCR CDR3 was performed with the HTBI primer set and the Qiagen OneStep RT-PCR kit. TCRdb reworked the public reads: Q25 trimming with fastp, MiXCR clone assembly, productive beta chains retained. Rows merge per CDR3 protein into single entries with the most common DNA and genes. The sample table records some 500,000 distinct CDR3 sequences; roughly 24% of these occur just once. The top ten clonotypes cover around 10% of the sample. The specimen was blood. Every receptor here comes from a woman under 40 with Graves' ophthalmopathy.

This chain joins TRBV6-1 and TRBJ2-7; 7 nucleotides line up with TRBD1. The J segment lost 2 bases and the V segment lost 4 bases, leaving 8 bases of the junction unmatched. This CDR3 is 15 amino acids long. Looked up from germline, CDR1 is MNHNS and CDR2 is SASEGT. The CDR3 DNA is TGTGCCAGCAGTGGACCGGGACAGAAAACCTACGAGCAGTACTTC. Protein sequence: CASSGPGQKTYEQYF.

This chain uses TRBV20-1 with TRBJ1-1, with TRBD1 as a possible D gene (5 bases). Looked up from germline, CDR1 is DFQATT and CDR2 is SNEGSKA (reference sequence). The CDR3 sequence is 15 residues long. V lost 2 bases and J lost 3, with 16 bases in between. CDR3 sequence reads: CSARSPIGGDTEAFF. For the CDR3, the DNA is TGCAGTGCTAGATCGCCTATCGGAGGGGACACTGAAGCTTTCTTT.

The CDR3 sequence: CASNLQGAGTGNTIYF. For the CDR3, the DNA is TGTGCCAGCAATTTACAGGGTGCGGGAACTGGAAACACCATATATTTT. The rearrangement links TRBV11-2 to TRBJ1-3; a weak D match, TRBD1 (6 bases). The CDR3 loop spans 16 amino acids. CDR1 and CDR2 (germline): SGHAT, FQNNGV. V shed 7 bases and J shed 2 bases, with 18 bases lying between them. Combining the CDR3 with reference TRBV11-2 and TRBJ1-3 gives the whole variable domain EAGVAQSPRYKIIEKRQSVAFWCNPISGHATLYWYQQILGQGPKLLIQFQNNGVVDDSQLPKDRFSAERLKGVDSTLKIQPAKLEDSAVYLCASNLQGAGTGNTIYFGEGSWLTVV.

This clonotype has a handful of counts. The CDR3 is CSVAGTGLAGELFF. The CDR3 DNA is TGCAGCGTGGCCGGGACAGGGTTGGCCGGGGAGCTGTTTTTT. The rearrangement uses TRBV29-1 and TRBJ2-2; 9 nucleotides match TRBD1. CDR3 size: 14 residues. Germline CDR1 SQVTM, CDR2 ANQGSEA. Losses at the gene ends were 6 bases for V and 6 bases for J; bases not matched to a gene: 8.

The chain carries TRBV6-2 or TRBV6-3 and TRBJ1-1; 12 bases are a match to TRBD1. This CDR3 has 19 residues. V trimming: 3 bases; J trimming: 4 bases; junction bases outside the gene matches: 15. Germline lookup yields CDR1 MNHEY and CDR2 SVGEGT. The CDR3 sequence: CASSYGGQGAPLIGTEAFF. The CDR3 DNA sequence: TGTGCCAGCAGTTATGGGGGACAGGGGGCACCCCTAATCGGCACTGAAGCTTTCTTT.

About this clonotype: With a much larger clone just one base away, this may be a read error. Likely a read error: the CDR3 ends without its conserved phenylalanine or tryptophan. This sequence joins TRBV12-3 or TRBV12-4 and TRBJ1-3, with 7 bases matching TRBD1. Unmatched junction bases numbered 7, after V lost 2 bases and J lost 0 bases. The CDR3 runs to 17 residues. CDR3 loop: CASSLWGGDSSGNTIYV. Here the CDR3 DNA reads TGTGCCAGCAGTTTATGGGGCGGGGACAGCTCTGGAAACACCATATATGTT.

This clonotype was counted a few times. The CDR3 bases are TGTGCCACCCAACACAGGGAGTACGGCTACACCTTC. As protein: CATQHREYGYTF. The chain has TRBV10-3 and TRBJ1-2, with D possibly TRBD1 on 6 matching bases. The germline CDR1 and CDR2 sequences are ENHRY and SYGVKD. The CDR3 totals 12 residues. V dropped 10 bases and J dropped 8 bases, with 17 bases sitting between them.

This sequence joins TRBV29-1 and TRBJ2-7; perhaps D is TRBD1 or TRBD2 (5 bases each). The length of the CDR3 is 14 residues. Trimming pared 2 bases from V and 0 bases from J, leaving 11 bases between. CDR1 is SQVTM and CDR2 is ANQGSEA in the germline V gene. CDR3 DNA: TGCAGCGTTGAACAGGCAGGGAGCTCCTACGAGCAGTACTTC. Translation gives CSVEQAGSSYEQYF.

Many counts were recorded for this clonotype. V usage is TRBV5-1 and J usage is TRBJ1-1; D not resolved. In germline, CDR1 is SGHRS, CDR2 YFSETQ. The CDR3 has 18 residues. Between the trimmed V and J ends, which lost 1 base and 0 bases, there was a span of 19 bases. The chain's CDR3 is CASSLLVPTPYMNTEAFF. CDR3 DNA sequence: TGCGCCAGCAGCTTGTTAGTTCCCACTCCTTACATGAACACTGAAGCTTTCTTT.

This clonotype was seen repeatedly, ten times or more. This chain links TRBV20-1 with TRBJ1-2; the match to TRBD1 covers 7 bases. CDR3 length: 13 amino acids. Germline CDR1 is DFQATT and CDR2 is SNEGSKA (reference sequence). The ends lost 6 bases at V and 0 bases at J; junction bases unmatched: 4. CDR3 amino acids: CSAGDSSNYGYTF. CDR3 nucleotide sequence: TGCAGTGCCGGGGACAGCTCTAACTATGGCTACACCTTC.

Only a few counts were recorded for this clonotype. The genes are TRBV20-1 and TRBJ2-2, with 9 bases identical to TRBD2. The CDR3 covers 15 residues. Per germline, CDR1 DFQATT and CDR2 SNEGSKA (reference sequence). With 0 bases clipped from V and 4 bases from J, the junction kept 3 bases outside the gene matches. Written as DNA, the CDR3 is TGCAGTGCTAGAGATCCGACTAGCGGCACCGGGGAGCTGTTTTTT. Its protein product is CSARDPTSGTGELFF.

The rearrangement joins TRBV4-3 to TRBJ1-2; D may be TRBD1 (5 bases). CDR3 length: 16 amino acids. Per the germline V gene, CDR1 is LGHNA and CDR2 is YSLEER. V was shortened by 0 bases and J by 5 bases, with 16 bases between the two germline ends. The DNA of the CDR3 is TGCGCCAGCAGCCAAGATTTCATTCGGGGGGAGTATGGCTACACCTTC. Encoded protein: CASSQDFIRGEYGYTF.

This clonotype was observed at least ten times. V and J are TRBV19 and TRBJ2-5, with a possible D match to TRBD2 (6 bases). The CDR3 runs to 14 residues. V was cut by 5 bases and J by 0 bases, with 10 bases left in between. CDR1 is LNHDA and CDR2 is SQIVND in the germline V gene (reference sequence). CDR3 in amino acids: CASSLRGNQETQYF. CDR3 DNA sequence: TGTGCCAGTAGTCTCCGGGGGAACCAAGAGACCCAGTACTTC.

The CDR3 nucleotides are TGTGCCAGCAGCTTGTGGGGTCCCGGGGAGCTGTTTTTT. Its protein product is CASSLWGPGELFF. The chain combines TRBV7-8 with TRBJ2-2; D remains ambiguous. Between the trimmed V and J ends, which lost 3 bases and 6 bases, there was a span of 8 bases. The CDR3 consists of 13 residues. Germline CDR1 and CDR2: SGHVS and FQNEAQ.

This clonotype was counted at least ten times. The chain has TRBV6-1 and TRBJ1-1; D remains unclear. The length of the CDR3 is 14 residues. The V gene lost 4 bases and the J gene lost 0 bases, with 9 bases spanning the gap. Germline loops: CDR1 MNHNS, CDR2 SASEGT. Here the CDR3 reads CASSGENLNTEAFF. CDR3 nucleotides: TGTGCCAGCAGTGGTGAGAATTTGAACACTGAAGCTTTCTTT.

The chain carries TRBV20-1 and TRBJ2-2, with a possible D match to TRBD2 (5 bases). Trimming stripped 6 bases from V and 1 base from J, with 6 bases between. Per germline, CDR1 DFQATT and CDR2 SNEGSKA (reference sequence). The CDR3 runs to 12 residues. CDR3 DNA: TGCAGTGCGAGGGTGAACACCGGGGAGCTGTTTTTT. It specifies CSARVNTGELFF.